This is a list of T cell receptor beta chains from one sample in a study of T cell responses to AZD1222 COVID-19 vaccine. Here immunoSEQ multiplex PCR was the method, and the copy in TCRdb shows in-frame clones only, minus some. This sample has about 84,000 clones, with about 85% found just once. The sample consisted of peripheral blood, taken on day 0 of AZD1222 vaccination. The receptors were gathered from an adult in good health. CDR3s include the opening cysteine and the closing phenylalanine or tryptophan. The D gene is left open where the match is weak. Clone size is stated in some rows and not others, as once, few, many or a class when expanded.

d_call clone_size j_call v_call cdr3_aa cdr3_nt
- - TRBJ1-1 TRBV5-1 CASAGTPSTTTEAFF TGCGCCAGCGCAGGAACTCCGTCTACTACCACTGAAGCTTTCTTT
- once TRBJ2-5 TRBV3-1/TRBV3-2 CASSQDQTGQYF TGTGCCAGCAGCCAAGATCAAACTGGACAGTACTTC
- - TRBJ1-2 TRBV19 CASSAADHLANYGYTF TGTGCCAGTAGTGCGGCAGATCATCTTGCAAACTATGGCTACACCTTC
- - TRBJ1-1 TRBV19 CASSSQGPNTEAFF TGTGCCAGTAGTAGCCAGGGTCCGAACACTGAAGCTTTCTTT
- - TRBJ2-7 TRBV14 CASSQGGTFDYEQYF TGTGCCAGCAGCCAAGGGGGGACCTTTGACTACGAGCAGTACTTC
- - TRBJ1-4 TRBV14 CASSQGYGVANEKLFF TGTGCCAGCAGCCAAGGTTACGGGGTAGCTAATGAAAAACTGTTTTTT
- - TRBJ1-4 TRBV18 CASSRPNEKLFF TGTGCCAGCTCACGACCTAATGAAAAACTGTTTTTT
- few TRBJ1-5 TRBV21-1 CASSKLVDLEGRGPQHF TGTGCCAGCAGCAAATTAGTAGATTTGGAGGGCCGGGGGCCCCAGCATTTT
- - TRBJ1-2 TRBV20-1 CSASEAGAKGHYGYTF TGCAGTGCTAGTGAGGCAGGGGCGAAGGGACACTATGGCTACACCTTC
- once TRBJ2-2 TRBV19 CASRLYTGELFF TGTGCCAGTAGGCTCTACACCGGGGAGCTGTTTTTT
- - TRBJ1-1 TRBV19 CASSIVQTVTTLREAFF TGTGCCAGTAGTATAGTCCAGACAGTGACCACACTAAGAGAAGCTTTCTTT
TRBD1 - TRBJ1-5 TRBV28 CASREQGQGNQPQHF TGTGCCAGCAGGGAACAGGGACAGGGGAATCAGCCCCAGCATTTT
- - TRBJ2-1 TRBV6-2/TRBV6-3 CASSSPIARLNEQFF TGTGCCAGCAGTTCCCCCATAGCTAGGTTGAATGAGCAGTTCTTC
- - TRBJ2-7 TRBV3-1/TRBV3-2 CASSQGRTDEQYF TGTGCCAGCAGCCAAGGGCGGACCGACGAGCAGTACTTC
- medium-sized TRBJ2-3 TRBV5-1 CASSLGTSTDTQYF TGCGCCAGCAGCTTGGGAACTAGCACAGATACGCAGTATTTT
TRBD1 - TRBJ2-2 TRBV5-5 CASSYDRGPGELFF TGTGCCAGCAGCTACGACAGGGGGCCCGGGGAGCTGTTTTTT
- - TRBJ1-2 TRBV6-5 CASRRGAYYGYTF TGTGCCAGCAGGAGGGGGGCTTACTATGGCTACACCTTC
- - TRBJ2-5 TRBV7-3 CASSLDRRETQYF TGTGCCAGCAGCTTAGATCGGCGAGAGACCCAGTACTTC
- - TRBJ2-6 TRBV6-5 CASSRGYSGANVLTF TGTGCCAGCAGTCGAGGATACTCTGGGGCCAACGTCCTGACTTTC
- - TRBJ2-7 TRBV5-5 CASSLAGDSSYEQYF TGTGCCAGCAGCTTGGCGGGGGACAGCTCCTACGAGCAGTACTTC
- - TRBJ1-1 TRBV25-1 CASSEGEGLSMPEAFF TGTGCCAGCAGTGAAGGAGAGGGGCTTAGTATGCCTGAAGCTTTCTTT
- - TRBJ2-2 TRBV29-1 CSVEGQGNFNTGELFF TGCAGCGTCGAAGGGCAGGGAAACTTCAACACCGGGGAGCTGTTTTTT
- - TRBJ2-2 TRBV5-6 CASSLVSVNTGELFF TGTGCCAGCAGCTTGGTTTCGGTAAACACCGGGGAGCTGTTTTTT
- - TRBJ1-1 TRBV7-2 CASSLGANTEAFF TGTGCCAGCAGCTTAGGGGCGAACACTGAAGCTTTCTTT
- - TRBJ1-6 TRBV15 CATSRGTAGISPLHF TGTGCCACCAGCAGAGGTACGGCAGGGATTTCACCCCTCCACTTT
TRBD1 once TRBJ1-1 TRBV5-1 CASSSGTANTEAFF TGCGCCAGCAGCTCCGGGACAGCGAACACTGAAGCTTTCTTT
- - TRBJ2-7 TRBV6-5 CASRGGARRNEQYF TGTGCCTCCAGGGGGGGGGCTAGGAGGAACGAGCAGTACTTC
- - TRBJ1-2 TRBV12-3/TRBV12-4 CASSGGGNGYTF TGTGCCAGCAGCGGGGGAGGAAATGGCTACACCTTC
TRBD2 - TRBJ2-5 TRBV20-1 CSASASGKETQYF TGCAGTGCTAGTGCAAGCGGGAAAGAGACCCAGTACTTC
- - TRBJ1-1 TRBV5-1 CASSLEPGQDTEAFF TGCGCCAGCAGCTTGGAACCGGGCCAGGACACTGAAGCTTTCTTT
- - TRBJ2-7 TRBV6-5 CASKREEPYEQYF TGTGCCAGCAAAAGAGAAGAACCCTACGAGCAGTACTTC
- - TRBJ1-1 TRBV7-3 CASSLQLTPNTEAFF TGTGCCAGCAGCTTACAATTGACACCGAACACTGAAGCTTTCTTT